This T cell receptor (beta chain) was sequenced for a study of blood T cell repertoires in COVID-19. In the study overall: Whether acute or convalescent, the COVID-19 samples came from the United States, Italy and Spain.

The protocol was immunoSEQ multiplex PCR, while the TCRdb copy is restricted to in-frame clones and leaves out a portion. The sample lists approximately 250,000 clones, approximately 84% occurring once. The CDR3 has 15 residues. After removal of 5 bases from V and 4 bases from J, the junction contained 7 bases not matched to a gene. Germline values: CDR1 SNHLY, CDR2 FYNNEI. Material: peripheral blood. The chain is built from TRBV2 and TRBJ1-4, with 7 bases aligning to TRBD1. This sequence originates from a man between 40 and 49 years old with acute or convalescent COVID-19. The CDR3 DNA reads TGTGCCAGCAGTCTTACAGGGGTCGTTAATGAAAAACTGTTTTTT. It is translated as CASSLTGVVNEKLFF.